This is a list of T cell receptor beta chains from one sample in a study of CD8+CD57+ T cells in acquired aplastic anemia. TCRdb ran MiXCR on the reads and lists one entry per CDR3 protein. The sample consists of a few hundred thousand distinct CDR3 sequences, 30% to 35% of them appearing once. The sample taken for sequencing was sorted CD4+, CD8+, or CD8+CD57+ T cells (not recorded which) from PBMCs. These receptors all come from a human donor in good health, serving as a control. Each CDR3 is given with its conserved first and last residue. The D gene is left open where the match is weak.

j_call: TRBJ2-3
d_call: .
v_call: TRBV24-1
cdr3_aa: CATMDDRTQYF

j_call: TRBJ2-1
d_call: TRBD2
v_call: TRBV4-2
cdr3_aa: CASSQGGGLAGSNEQFF

j_call: TRBJ1-5
d_call: TRBD1
v_call: TRBV6-1
cdr3_aa: CASRETGGNQPQHF

j_call: TRBJ2-5
d_call: TRBD2
v_call: TRBV2
cdr3_aa: CASSHRTSGGEETQYF

j_call: TRBJ2-5
d_call: .
v_call: TRBV6-6
cdr3_aa: CASSYSGRLQETQYF

j_call: TRBJ2-3
d_call: TRBD2
v_call: TRBV19
cdr3_aa: CASSITPGRTNTDTQYF

j_call: TRBJ2-1
d_call: TRBD2
v_call: TRBV6-1
cdr3_aa: CASSVVAGLNNEQFF

j_call: TRBJ1-6
d_call: .
v_call: TRBV6-1
cdr3_aa: CASRPGLSLHF

j_call: TRBJ2-3
d_call: TRBD2
v_call: TRBV7-6
cdr3_aa: CASSLDASGSSTDTQYF

j_call: TRBJ1-6
d_call: TRBD1
v_call: TRBV20-1
cdr3_aa: CSALVTGESPLHF

j_call: TRBJ1-2
d_call: TRBD1
v_call: TRBV6-5
cdr3_aa: CASSSQDRGQDGYTF

j_call: TRBJ1-1
d_call: .
v_call: TRBV19
cdr3_aa: CASSKGGGVPGERSEAFF

j_call: TRBJ1-1
d_call: .
v_call: TRBV7-9
cdr3_aa: CASSLASLTEAFF

j_call: TRBJ2-5
d_call: .
v_call: TRBV9
cdr3_aa: CASSLAGGGLETQYF

j_call: TRBJ2-7
d_call: .
v_call: TRBV20-1
cdr3_aa: CSATRGLHYEQYF

j_call: TRBJ2-2
d_call: .
v_call: TRBV12-5
cdr3_aa: CASGLASLRGYQNTGELFF

j_call: TRBJ2-3
d_call: TRBD1
v_call: TRBV12-3/TRBV12-4
cdr3_aa: CASSLIRTGTDTQYF

j_call: TRBJ2-7
d_call: TRBD1
v_call: TRBV7-2
cdr3_aa: CASSPRTGVSYEQYF

j_call: TRBJ1-1
d_call: .
v_call: TRBV19
cdr3_aa: CASSITGRGTEAFF

j_call: TRBJ2-1
d_call: .
v_call: TRBV9
cdr3_aa: CASSLVAQRFF

j_call: TRBJ1-2
d_call: .
v_call: TRBV7-2
cdr3_aa: CASSSQTDYGYTF

j_call: TRBJ1-1
d_call: .
v_call: TRBV10-3
cdr3_aa: CAISESGFRGTEAFF

j_call: TRBJ2-1
d_call: .
v_call: TRBV10-3
cdr3_aa: CASSYLAWSSYNEQFF

j_call: TRBJ1-3
d_call: .
v_call: TRBV10-3
cdr3_aa: CAISEGGATIYF

j_call: TRBJ2-5
d_call: TRBD1
v_call: TRBV25-1
cdr3_aa: CASSESGTGSETQYF

j_call: TRBJ2-2
d_call: .
v_call: TRBV15
cdr3_aa: CATSSTQGCANTGELFF

j_call: TRBJ2-5
d_call: .
v_call: TRBV4-2
cdr3_aa: CASSQEISPKETQYF

j_call: TRBJ2-7
d_call: TRBD1
v_call: TRBV2
cdr3_aa: CASSAIDRDLYEQYF

j_call: TRBJ1-2
d_call: TRBD1
v_call: TRBV25-1
cdr3_aa: CASSPRTGADYGYIF

j_call: TRBJ2-1
d_call: .
v_call: TRBV2
cdr3_aa: CASSDSYVQQFF

j_call: TRBJ2-5
d_call: .
v_call: TRBV24-1
cdr3_aa: CATSGPGQETQYF

j_call: TRBJ1-1
d_call: .
v_call: TRBV5-6
cdr3_aa: CASSLVRGQHNEAFF

j_call: TRBJ2-1
d_call: .
v_call: TRBV10-3
cdr3_aa: CAISESPSKGWGSF

j_call: TRBJ1-1
d_call: .
v_call: TRBV4-2
cdr3_aa: CASSQDLRNTEAFF

j_call: TRBJ2-7
d_call: TRBD1
v_call: TRBV20-1
cdr3_aa: CSARARDRGSEQYF

j_call: TRBJ1-2
d_call: TRBD1
v_call: TRBV25-1
cdr3_aa: CASSQQGTGYGYTF

j_call: TRBJ2-3
d_call: .
v_call: TRBV25-1
cdr3_aa: CASSDLVTQYF

j_call: TRBJ1-3
d_call: .
v_call: TRBV15
cdr3_aa: CATSREGGTGNTIYF

j_call: TRBJ1-2
d_call: TRBD1
v_call: TRBV15
cdr3_aa: CATSRGQGSSGYTF

j_call: TRBJ2-7
d_call: TRBD2
v_call: TRBV5-5
cdr3_aa: CASSLVPAGSYEQYF

j_call: TRBJ2-7
d_call: .
v_call: TRBV7-9
cdr3_aa: CASSSMGRGYEQYF

j_call: TRBJ1-3
d_call: TRBD1
v_call: TRBV27
cdr3_aa: CASSRARTGITGNTIYF

j_call: TRBJ1-6
d_call: TRBD1
v_call: TRBV2
cdr3_aa: CASSQTGEYSPLHF

j_call: TRBJ2-7
d_call: TRBD1
v_call: TRBV15
cdr3_aa: CATGRDRASYEQYF

j_call: TRBJ2-1
d_call: TRBD2
v_call: TRBV25-1
cdr3_aa: CASSARGPGLVYNEQFF

j_call: TRBJ1-1
d_call: .
v_call: TRBV11-2
cdr3_aa: CASSLGGTPAFF

j_call: TRBJ1-2
d_call: .
v_call: TRBV7-9
cdr3_aa: CASSLSLYGYTF

j_call: TRBJ2-3
d_call: .
v_call: TRBV15
cdr3_aa: CATSSLGSLVLVPDTQYF

j_call: TRBJ1-6
d_call: .
v_call: TRBV11-2
cdr3_aa: CASSLDTAFSPLHF

j_call: TRBJ1-5
d_call: TRBD1
v_call: TRBV20-1
cdr3_aa: CSATPGTGIDQPQHF

j_call: TRBJ1-1
d_call: TRBD1
v_call: TRBV5-1
cdr3_aa: CASSLAVTGDFTEAFF

j_call: TRBJ2-6
d_call: .
v_call: TRBV5-5
cdr3_aa: CASSLAGAYGANVLTF

j_call: TRBJ2-7
d_call: .
v_call: TRBV9
cdr3_aa: CASSEGPTYEQYF

j_call: TRBJ1-1
d_call: .
v_call: TRBV7-9
cdr3_aa: CASSLNSWEAGTEAFF

j_call: TRBJ1-2
d_call: .
v_call: TRBV6-5
cdr3_aa: CASSYSWQITNYGYTF

j_call: TRBJ2-5
d_call: .
v_call: TRBV25-1
cdr3_aa: CASSGDRGRETQYF

j_call: TRBJ2-7
d_call: .
v_call: TRBV19
cdr3_aa: CASRTGYEQYF

j_call: TRBJ2-7
d_call: TRBD1
v_call: TRBV11-1
cdr3_aa: CASSLWDRGPYEQYF

j_call: TRBJ1-1
d_call: TRBD1
v_call: TRBV5-1
cdr3_aa: CASSLRTGDTGAFF

j_call: TRBJ1-3
d_call: .
v_call: TRBV6-1
cdr3_aa: CATLTSGNTIYF